The T cell receptor beta chain described here comes from a study of blood T cell repertoires in COVID-19. Study summary: Specimens from acute and convalescent COVID-19 originated in the United States, Italy and Spain. The cDNA or gDNA used as material had been derived from T cells, B-cell-depleted T cells, or PBMCs.

The CDR3 extends over 13 amino acids. Germline lookup yields CDR1 SGHRS and CDR2 YFSETQ. V trimming: 3 bases; J trimming: 5 bases; junction bases outside the gene matches: 4. Per the authors' pipeline: Reference gene primer amplification in the assay estimated nucleated cell counts. Only in-frame clones appear in the TCRdb table, and some are missing; sequencing was by immunoSEQ multiplex PCR. V and J calls and clone size are given by that table; D and trimming were obtained from the DNA. The sample lists about 87,000 clones, roughly 82% occurring once. Sequencing was done on a sample of peripheral blood. V gene TRBV5-1 combines with J gene TRBJ1-1; 7 bases agree with TRBD1. The receptor comes from a human donor in a cohort sampled during active COVID-19. This chain's CDR3 is CASSSTGVTEAFF. CDR3 coding DNA: TGCGCCAGCAGCTCTACAGGGGTTACTGAAGCTTTCTTT.